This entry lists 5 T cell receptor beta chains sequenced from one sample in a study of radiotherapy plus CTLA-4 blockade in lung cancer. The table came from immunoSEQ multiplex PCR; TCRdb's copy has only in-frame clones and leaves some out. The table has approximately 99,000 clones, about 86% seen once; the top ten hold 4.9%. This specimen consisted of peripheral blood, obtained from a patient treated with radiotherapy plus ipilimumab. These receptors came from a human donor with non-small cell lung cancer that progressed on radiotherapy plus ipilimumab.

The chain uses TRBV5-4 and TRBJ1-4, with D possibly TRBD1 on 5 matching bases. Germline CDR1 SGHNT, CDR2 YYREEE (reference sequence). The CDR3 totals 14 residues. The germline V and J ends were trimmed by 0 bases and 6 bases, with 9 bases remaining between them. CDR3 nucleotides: TGTGCCAGCAGCTTGGAAGGGACTGATGAAAAACTGTTTTTT. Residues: CASSLEGTDEKLFF.

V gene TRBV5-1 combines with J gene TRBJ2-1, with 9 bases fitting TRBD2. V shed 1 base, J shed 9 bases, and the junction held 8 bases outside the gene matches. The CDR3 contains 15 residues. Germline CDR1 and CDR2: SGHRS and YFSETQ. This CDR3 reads CASSLRGREYGEQFF. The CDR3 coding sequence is TGCGCCAGCAGCTTGCGCGGGAGGGAATACGGTGAGCAGTTCTTC.

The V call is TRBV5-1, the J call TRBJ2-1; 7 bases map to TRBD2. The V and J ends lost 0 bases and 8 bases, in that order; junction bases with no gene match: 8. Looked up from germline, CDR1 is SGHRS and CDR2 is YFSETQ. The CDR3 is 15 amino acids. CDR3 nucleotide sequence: TGCGCCAGCAGCTTGGGAGGGAGGGCCAGTGATGAGCAGTTCTTC. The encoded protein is CASSLGGRASDEQFF.

The CDR3 protein is CASSLSRTPVGYEQYF. CDR3 in DNA: TGTGCCAGCAGCTTGTCGCGGACACCGGTAGGCTACGAGCAGTACTTC. The V gene is TRBV11-2, the J gene TRBJ2-7, with a tentative D call TRBD1 (5 bases). The V gene's germline CDR1 is SGHAT and CDR2 FQNNGV. V shed 3 bases and J shed 3 bases, with 18 bases lying between them. The CDR3 consists of 16 residues.

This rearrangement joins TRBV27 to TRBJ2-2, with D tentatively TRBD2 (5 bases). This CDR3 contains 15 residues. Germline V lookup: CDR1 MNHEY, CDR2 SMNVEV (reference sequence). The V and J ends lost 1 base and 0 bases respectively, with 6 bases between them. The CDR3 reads CASSLFGANTGELFF. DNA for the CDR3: TGTGCCAGCAGTTTATTCGGGGCGAACACCGGGGAGCTGTTTTTT.